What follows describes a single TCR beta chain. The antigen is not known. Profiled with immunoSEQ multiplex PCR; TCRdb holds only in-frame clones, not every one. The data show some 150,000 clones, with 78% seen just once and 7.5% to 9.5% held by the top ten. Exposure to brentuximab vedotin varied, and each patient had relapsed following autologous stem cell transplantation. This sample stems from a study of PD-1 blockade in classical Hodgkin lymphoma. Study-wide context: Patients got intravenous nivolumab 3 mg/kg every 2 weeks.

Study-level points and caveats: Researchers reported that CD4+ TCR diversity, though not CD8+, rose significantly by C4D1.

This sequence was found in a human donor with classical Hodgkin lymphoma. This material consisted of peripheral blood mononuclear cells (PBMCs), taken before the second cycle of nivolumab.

The CDR3, as DNA: TGTGCCAGCAGCTTTCAGGGATACAACCTCTACGAGCAGTACTTC. Protein sequence: CASSFQGYNLYEQYF. V and J are TRBV5-4 and TRBJ2-7; perhaps TRBD1 as D (5 bases). CDR1 SGHNT and CDR2 YYREEE come from the germline V gene (reference sequence). This CDR3 comprises 15 residues. Trimming stripped 2 bases from V and 3 bases from J, with 15 bases between.